The rows below give T cell receptor beta chains drawn from one sample of a study of neoadjuvant anti-PD-1 for oral cavity cancer. Using immunoSEQ multiplex PCR, the repertoire was profiled, and TCRdb retains in-frame clones only, with some absent. This repertoire shows around 81,000 clones, 70% to 85% found once; its top ten account for over 2.5%. Source: PBMCs, taken before nivolumab (anti-PD-1) treatment. These receptor sequences come from a person aged 35-79 years with oral cavity squamous cell carcinoma. CDR3s include the opening cysteine and the closing phenylalanine or tryptophan. A D gene is named only where the DNA matches it firmly. The listing skips clone size in some rows; elsewhere it reads once, few, many or a size class.

d_gene | abundance | j_gene | v_gene | CDR3aa | CDR3nt
. | few | TRBJ1-5 | TRBV19 | CASSMSSTPNQPQHF | TGTGCCAGTAGTATGTCATCGACTCCTAATCAGCCCCAGCATTTT
. | . | TRBJ1-5 | TRBV2 | CASRAGFTQPQHF | TGTGCCAGCAGGGCTGGGTTCACTCAGCCCCAGCATTTT
. | . | TRBJ2-7 | TRBV11-2 | CASSLDSFEQYF | TGTGCCAGCAGCTTAGACTCTTTCGAGCAGTACTTC
. | . | TRBJ1-5 | TRBV19 | CASGGGWPQHF | TGTGCCAGCGGGGGTGGTTGGCCCCAGCATTTT
. | . | TRBJ2-5 | TRBV5-1 | CASSLVGSGGLETQYF | TGCGCCAGCAGCTTGGTGGGCAGCGGTGGGTTAGAGACCCAGTACTTC
TRBD2 | . | TRBJ2-7 | TRBV29-1 | CSVTKTSGRAYEQYF | TGCAGCGTGACAAAGACTAGCGGGAGGGCCTACGAGCAGTACTTC
. | few | TRBJ2-3 | TRBV19 | CASSERAGSTDTQYF | TGTGCCAGCTCGGAACGGGCGGGAAGCACAGATACGCAGTATTTT
. | . | TRBJ1-5 | TRBV2 | CASGENQPQHF | TGTGCCAGCGGGGAAAATCAGCCCCAGCATTTT
. | . | TRBJ2-7 | TRBV5-4 | CASSFGTYEQYF | TGTGCCAGCAGCTTCGGGACCTACGAGCAGTACTTC
TRBD1 | once | TRBJ1-5 | TRBV6-6 | CASRLGQGRQPQHF | TGTGCCAGCAGGCTCGGACAGGGCAGGCAGCCCCAGCATTTT
. | . | TRBJ2-3 | TRBV6-1 | CASSEAHAASLTDTQYF | TGTGCCAGCAGTGAAGCGCACGCCGCAAGCCTCACAGATACGCAGTATTTT
. | few | TRBJ2-2 | TRBV29-1 | CSVAAPGELFF | TGCAGCGTTGCCGCACCCGGGGAGCTGTTTTTT
. | . | TRBJ1-4 | TRBV30 | CAWKGLANEKLFF | TGTGCCTGGAAAGGGTTGGCAAATGAAAAACTGTTTTTT
. | . | TRBJ2-1 | TRBV30 | CAWSSLAENNEQFF | TGTGCCTGGAGTTCGTTAGCGGAGAACAATGAGCAGTTCTTC
. | . | TRBJ2-2 | TRBV30 | CAWSWASAGELFF | TGTGCCTGGAGTTGGGCATCGGCCGGGGAGCTGTTTTTT
TRBD2 | . | TRBJ2-1 | TRBV27 | CASSQGLAGVHEQFF | TGTGCCAGCAGCCAGGGACTAGCGGGAGTTCATGAGCAGTTCTTC
. | . | TRBJ1-1 | TRBV2 | CASNLLRLAGAFF | TGTGCCAGCAACCTTCTGAGGTTAGCCGGAGCTTTCTTT
TRBD2 | . | TRBJ2-1 | TRBV5-4 | CASRRTSGSSYNEQFF | TGTGCCAGCAGGAGGACTAGCGGGAGCTCCTACAATGAGCAGTTCTTC
. | many | TRBJ1-2 | TRBV5-4 | CASSFGTTTGLGGYTF | TGTGCCAGCAGCTTCGGAACTACGACAGGTTTGGGTGGCTACACCTTC
TRBD1 | . | TRBJ1-2 | TRBV29-1 | CSVGTGTYGYTF | TGCAGCGTGGGGACAGGGACGTATGGCTACACCTTC
. | few | TRBJ1-3 | TRBV29-1 | CSASGSVGNTIYF | TGCAGCGCTTCCGGGTCCGTTGGAAACACCATATATTTT
TRBD2 | . | TRBJ2-3 | TRBV5-1 | CASSGGTSGMSTDTQYF | TGCGCCAGCAGCGGGGGGACTAGCGGGATGTCCACAGATACGCAGTATTTT
. | few | TRBJ1-2 | TRBV10-2 | CASSDSTANRPDGYTF | TGCGCCAGCAGTGACTCCACTGCCAACCGGCCCGATGGCTACACCTTC
. | . | TRBJ2-1 | TRBV29-1 | CSVEDRGYPNEQFF | TGCAGCGTTGAAGATAGGGGGTATCCGAATGAGCAGTTCTTC
. | once | TRBJ1-2 | TRBV10-3 | CAISESTQSYGYTF | TGTGCCATCAGTGAGTCGACACAGTCCTATGGCTACACCTTC
. | . | TRBJ1-5 | TRBV10-2 | CASSDRDNQPQHF | TGCGCCAGCAGTGACAGGGATAATCAGCCCCAGCATTTT
. | . | TRBJ2-7 | TRBV7-7 | CASSLVRSYEQYF | TGTGCTAGCAGCTTAGTAAGATCCTACGAGCAGTACTTC
. | . | TRBJ1-1 | TRBV10-3 | CAIRGDGADEAFF | TGTGCCATCAGAGGGGACGGAGCGGATGAAGCTTTCTTT
. | . | TRBJ1-4 | TRBV6-6 | CASNLLQESEKLFF | TGTGCCAGCAACCTCTTGCAGGAAAGTGAAAAACTGTTTTTT
. | . | TRBJ2-7 | TRBV7-9 | CASSLVAISEQYF | TGTGCCAGCAGCCTGGTCGCGATTTCCGAGCAGTACTTC
. | . | TRBJ1-3 | TRBV30 | CAWRSGYGNTIYF | TGTGCCTGGAGGTCGGGGTACGGAAACACCATATATTTT
TRBD1 | once | TRBJ2-2 | TRBV5-1 | CASSLQGLVNTGELFF | TGCGCCAGCAGCTTACAGGGGTTGGTGAACACCGGGGAGCTGTTTTTT
TRBD1 | . | TRBJ1-2 | TRBV10-3 | CAISESNTGDGYTF | TGTGCCATCAGTGAGTCCAATACAGGGGATGGCTACACCTTC
TRBD1 | . | TRBJ1-5 | TRBV6-6 | CASSPPDRGDQPQHF | TGTGCCAGCAGCCCTCCTGACAGGGGGGATCAGCCCCAGCATTTT
. | . | TRBJ2-7 | TRBV30 | CAWRRGAGRGEQYF | TGTGCCTGGAGGAGAGGGGCAGGCCGGGGAGAGCAGTACTTC
. | . | TRBJ2-5 | TRBV9 | CASSVGGTAFGETQYF | TGTGCCAGCAGCGTGGGCGGGACAGCCTTTGGGGAGACCCAGTACTTC
TRBD1 | . | TRBJ1-4 | TRBV27 | CASSLLTGGSEKLFF | TGTGCCAGCAGTTTATTAACAGGGGGCAGTGAAAAACTGTTTTTT
TRBD1 | . | TRBJ1-1 | TRBV6-5 | CASRDRDMNTEAFF | TGTGCCAGCAGGGACAGGGACATGAACACTGAAGCTTTCTTT
. | . | TRBJ1-1 | TRBV5-6 | CASSFANTEAFF | TGTGCCAGCAGCTTCGCGAACACTGAAGCTTTCTTT
. | . | TRBJ2-7 | TRBV27 | CASSSTGSYEQYF | TGTGCCAGCAGTTCCACAGGGTCCTACGAGCAGTACTTC
TRBD2 | . | TRBJ2-5 | TRBV6-5 | CASSSSWGGETQYF | TGTGCCAGCAGTTCGTCCTGGGGGGGAGAGACCCAGTACTTC
. | . | TRBJ2-5 | TRBV5-4 | CASSLAAGAKTQYF | TGTGCCAGCAGCTTGGCGGCAGGGGCCAAGACCCAGTACTTC
. | . | TRBJ1-5 | TRBV5-4 | CASSLGTGSNQPQHF | TGTGCCAGCAGCTTGGGTACAGGGAGCAATCAGCCCCAGCATTTT
. | . | TRBJ1-5 | TRBV21-1 | CASKLDRVGQPQHF | TGTGCCAGCAAATTGGACAGGGTGGGTCAGCCCCAGCATTTT
TRBD1 | . | TRBJ1-3 | TRBV7-6 | CASSSRTGGNGNTIYF | TGTGCCAGCAGCTCTCGTACAGGGGGCAATGGAAACACCATATATTTT
. | once | TRBJ2-7 | TRBV5-4 | CASSLTEGPYEQYF | TGTGCCAGCAGCTTGACCGAAGGACCCTACGAGCAGTACTTC
TRBD2 | . | TRBJ2-1 | TRBV5-1 | CASYKGERETTYNEQFF | TGCGCCAGCTATAAAGGGGAGCGGGAGACGACCTACAATGAGCAGTTCTTC
. | . | TRBJ1-1 | TRBV29-1 | CSVERLFSNTEAFF | TGCAGCGTTGAACGACTATTTTCGAACACTGAAGCTTTCTTT
TRBD1 | . | TRBJ2-1 | TRBV30 | CAWSYSPGQGFSYNEQFF | TGTGCCTGGAGTTACTCCCCGGGACAGGGATTCTCCTACAATGAGCAGTTCTTC
. | . | TRBJ2-2 | TRBV19 | CASSKDSGSNTGELFF | TGTGCCAGTAGCAAGGATAGCGGTTCGAACACCGGGGAGCTGTTTTTT
. | . | TRBJ2-3 | TRBV9 | CASSRLGRESTDTQYF | TGTGCCAGCAGCCGTCTGGGGCGGGAAAGCACAGATACGCAGTATTTT
TRBD2 | . | TRBJ2-2 | TRBV6-4 | CASSEAGAFTGELFF | TGTGCCAGCAGTGAGGCGGGAGCCTTTACCGGGGAGCTGTTTTTT
TRBD2 | . | TRBJ2-7 | TRBV5-6 | CASSLAGLAGVLYF | TGTGCCAGCAGCTTGGCGGGACTAGCGGGAGTTCTGTACTTC
TRBD1 | . | TRBJ1-5 | TRBV27 | CASSPQRQGGQPQHF | TGTGCCAGCAGTCCCCAGCGACAGGGCGGGCAGCCCCAGCATTTT
. | . | TRBJ2-7 | TRBV30 | CAWSVQADEQYF | TGTGCCTGGAGTGTGCAGGCTGACGAGCAGTACTTC
TRBD2 | . | TRBJ2-7 | TRBV10-3 | CAISEGRAEYEQYF | TGTGCCATCAGTGAAGGGAGGGCTGAGTACGAGCAGTACTTC
. | few | TRBJ1-1 | TRBV19 | CASSPRTPVEAFF | TGTGCCAGTAGTCCTCGGACCCCCGTCGAAGCTTTCTTT